The rows below give T cell receptor beta chains drawn from one sample of a study of T cells in localized non-small cell lung cancer. Clones were read by immunoSEQ multiplex PCR, and TCRdb kept only the in-frame ones, dropping some. The table shows approximately 900 clones, with over 15% occurring only once. The sequencing here drew on normal lung tissue next to the tumor, taken before any cancer treatment. Receptors originate from a male donor at least 60 years old with stage II squamous cell lung carcinoma. The CDR3 runs from the conserved cysteine through the conserved F or W. Fields, in order: clone size, J gene, V gene, D gene, CDR3 DNA, CDR3 protein. A D gene is named only where the DNA matches it firmly. Not every row has a clone size; where given, it reads once, few, many or a size class.

size: few
J: TRBJ2-5
V: TRBV5-1
D: -
DNA: TGCGCCAGCAGCCGACAGACGTACCAAGAGACCCAGTACTTC
CDR3: CASSRQTYQETQYF

size: -
J: TRBJ2-7
V: TRBV9
D: TRBD1
DNA: TGTGCCAGCAGCTTCGGGACAGGGGGCACCTACGAGCAGTACTTC
CDR3: CASSFGTGGTYEQYF

size: few
J: TRBJ2-1
V: TRBV9
D: -
DNA: TGTGCCAGCACCCACAGGGTTTCCTACAATGAGCAGTTCTTC
CDR3: CASTHRVSYNEQFF

size: -
J: TRBJ2-6
V: TRBV18
D: -
DNA: TGTGCCAGCTCACCGAGTGGGTCTGGGGCCAACGTCCTGACTTTC
CDR3: CASSPSGSGANVLTF

size: few
J: TRBJ2-2
V: TRBV11-3
D: -
DNA: TGTGCCAGCAGCCTCCTCGGCCGACCCGGGGAGCTGTTTTTT
CDR3: CASSLLGRPGELFF

size: few
J: TRBJ2-2
V: TRBV23-1
D: TRBD2
DNA: TGCGCCAGCAGCCAAGGCACCGGGACTAGTGGGGCCGGGGAGCTGTTTTTT
CDR3: CASSQGTGTSGAGELFF

size: large
J: TRBJ2-7
V: TRBV6-8
D: -
DNA: TGTGCCAGCAGTTATAGTCTCGCCTCCTACGAGCAGTACTTC
CDR3: CASSYSLASYEQYF

size: few
J: TRBJ1-1
V: TRBV10-2
D: -
DNA: TGCGCCAGCAGGCAGGGGCCCTCAAACACTGAAGCTTTCTTT
CDR3: CASRQGPSNTEAFF

size: -
J: TRBJ2-1
V: TRBV10-1
D: -
DNA: TGCGCCAGCAACACATTGAATGAGCAGTTCTTC
CDR3: CASNTLNEQFF

size: few
J: TRBJ2-7
V: TRBV6-8
D: -
DNA: TGTGCCAGCAGCTCCCGGTCCCTCTACGAGCAGTACTTC
CDR3: CASSSRSLYEQYF

size: medium-sized
J: TRBJ2-7
V: TRBV11-3
D: TRBD2
DNA: TGTGCCAGCAGCTTAGGGGAGGCCGGGACTACCTACGAGCAGTACTTC
CDR3: CASSLGEAGTTYEQYF

size: large
J: TRBJ1-1
V: TRBV19
D: -
DNA: TGTGCCAGTAGAGTTCTTGGCAGGGGATATGTTCAAGACACTGAAGCTTTCTTT
CDR3: CASRVLGRGYVQDTEAFF